Listed here are 29 T cell receptor beta chains from one sample, sequenced in a study of shared clonotypes between healthy human individuals. The table came from immunoSEQ multiplex PCR; TCRdb's copy has only in-frame clones and leaves some out. The sample lists roughly 450,000 clones, roughly 78% occurring once. The sample taken for sequencing was PBMCs. Receptor source: a woman in her thirties or forties in good health. Some clones in this sample may be carry-over from other donors' samples.

V usage is TRBV25-1 and J usage is TRBJ2-1; 12 bases line up with TRBD2. This CDR3 has 14 amino acids. In germline, CDR1 is MGHDK, CDR2 SYGVNS. V shed 7 bases, J shed 7 bases, and the junction held 5 bases outside the gene matches. The CDR3, as DNA: TGTGCCAGCACTATAGGGACTAGCGGGAATGAGCAGTTCTTC. This sequence encodes CASTIGTSGNEQFF.

This chain uses TRBV7-2 with TRBJ2-1, with TRBD2 matching over 7 bases. CDR1 is SGHTA, CDR2 FQGNSA, per germline. The J segment lost 12 bases and the V segment lost 6 bases, leaving 8 bases of the junction unmatched. The CDR3 is made up of 12 amino acids. The CDR3 here is CASSRAGVGQFF. In DNA, the CDR3 is TGTGCCAGCAGTAGGGCGGGAGTGGGGCAGTTCTTC.

The V call is TRBV10-3, the J call TRBJ1-2; D gene uncertain. Germline CDR1 and CDR2: ENHRY and SYGVKD. V was cut by 2 bases and J by 8 bases, with 9 bases left in between. The CDR3 is 12 amino acids. The CDR3 DNA reads TGTGCCATCAGTGAGCCAGCCCTCGGCTACACCTTC. Amino acids: CAISEPALGYTF.

This chain links TRBV6-6 with TRBJ1-4; D is unresolved. The CDR3 totals 16 residues. Germline CDR1 is MNHNY and CDR2 is SVGAGI (reference sequence). V was cut by 0 bases and J by 8 bases, with 16 bases left in between. CDR3 DNA sequence: TGTGCCAGCAGTTACTCGGGGAAAATCAAGGAGGAAAAACTGTTTTTT. This gives the protein CASSYSGKIKEEKLFF.

J is TRBJ2-1 and V is TRBV19; D is undetermined. The CDR3 consists of 14 residues. Germline V gene data show CDR1 as LNHDA and CDR2 as SQIVND (reference sequence). Trimming removed 1 base from V and 4 bases from J, with 8 bases in between. CDR3: CASSIGWVYNEQFF. CDR3 nucleotide sequence: TGTGCCAGTAGTATAGGTTGGGTATACAATGAGCAGTTCTTC.

This clone appeared once. The CDR3 DNA sequence: TGTGCCAGCAGTTTAGGACGGAGAGCCGTTTTAGCCAAAAACATTCAGTACTTC. It is translated as CASSLGRRAVLAKNIQYF. This rearrangement joins TRBV28 to TRBJ2-4; D is uncertain. The germline V and J ends were trimmed by 2 bases and 0 bases, with 17 bases remaining between them. Per the germline V gene, CDR1 is MDHEN and CDR2 is SYDVKM. The CDR3 has 18 amino acids.

This chain uses TRBV27 with TRBJ2-7; D possibly matches TRBD1 or TRBD2 (5 bases each). Trimming shortened V by 4 bases and J by 3 bases, and 13 bases separated the two germline ends. Germline CDR1 reads MNHEY; CDR2 reads SMNVEV (reference sequence). The CDR3 is made up of 14 amino acids. In DNA form, the CDR3 reads TGTGCCAGCAGTTCCGGGGTGGGGCGCTACGAGCAGTACTTC. It is translated as CASSSGVGRYEQYF.

V gene TRBV9 combines with J gene TRBJ2-1; 8 nucleotides match TRBD2. The V gene's germline CDR1 is SGDLS and CDR2 YYNGEE. The CDR3 totals 15 residues. J lost 5 bases, V lost 0 bases, and 4 bases had no gene match. In nucleotides, the CDR3 is TGTGCCAGCAGCGTAGGAACGGGAGGGCACAATGAGCAGTTCTTC. Its protein product is CASSVGTGGHNEQFF.

The rearrangement links TRBV19 to TRBJ2-7; 11 nucleotides line up with TRBD1. This CDR3 comprises 17 residues. The J segment lost 4 bases and the V segment lost 1 base, leaving 9 bases of the junction unmatched. CDR1 is LNHDA and CDR2 is SQIVND in the germline V gene (reference sequence). The CDR3 DNA follows: TGTGCCAGTAGTATAGGGGGACAGGGGGAACTACCGTACGAGCAGTACTTC. Protein sequence: CASSIGGQGELPYEQYF. The variable domain in full, completed from reference TRBV19 and TRBJ2-7, reads DGGITQSPKYLFRKEGQNVTLSCEQNLNHDAMYWYRQDPGQGLRLIYYSQIVNDFQKGDIAEGYSVSREKKESFPLTVTSAQKNPTAFYLCASSIGGQGELPYEQYFGPGTRLTVT.

As concerns this clone: Mismatch with germline at one junction end may stem from a read error. V gene TRBV2 combines with J gene TRBJ2-7; D perhaps matches TRBD1 (5 bases). Germline assignment: CDR1 SNHLY and CDR2 FYNNEI. The CDR3 is 14 residues long. The DNA for the CDR3 is TGTGCCAGCGGTGAGTCAGGGTTGTCCTACGAGCAGTACTTC. Translated: CASGESGLSYEQYF.

This chain links TRBV5-4 with TRBJ2-3; tentatively, D is TRBD2 (6 bases). This CDR3 is 15 amino acids long. Germline assignment: CDR1 SGHNT and CDR2 YYREEE (reference sequence). Trimming shortened V by 2 bases and J by 0 bases, and 10 bases separated the two germline ends. CDR3 nucleotides: TGTGCCAGCAGCTTTGGCGGGGCTAGCACAGATACGCAGTATTTT. It specifies CASSFGGASTDTQYF.

This clone was picked up a small number of times. This chain uses TRBV6-6 with TRBJ2-3; D is possibly TRBD1 (5 bases). The CDR3 totals 13 residues. Trimming left V 5 bases short and J 4 bases short, with 10 bases between. Germline values: CDR1 MNHNY, CDR2 SVGAGI (reference sequence). The DNA of the CDR3 is TGTGCCAGCAGTAGGACACTGGCAGATACGCAGTATTTT. This sequence encodes CASSRTLADTQYF.

This clone occurred once. Other DNA sequences in the sample encode the same CDR3. CDR3 residues: CASSLDSNQPQHF. The DNA for the CDR3 is TGTGCCAGCAGCTTAGACAGCAATCAGCCCCAGCATTTT. The chain uses TRBV7-2 and TRBJ1-5; no clear D. Trimming cost V 1 base and J 1 base, with 2 bases left between them. The CDR3 contains 13 residues. CDR1 and CDR2 (germline): SGHTA, FQGNSA.

V and J are TRBV14 and TRBJ2-1, with 7 nucleotides matching TRBD1. There are 16 residues in the CDR3. Germline V gene data show CDR1 as SGHDN and CDR2 as FVKESK. The V and J ends lost 2 bases and 3 bases, in that order; junction bases with no gene match: 7. The CDR3, as DNA: TGTGCCAGCAGCCAACGGACAGGCCCGATCTACAATGAGCAGTTCTTC. Translated: CASSQRTGPIYNEQFF. The full variable domain, its missing parts supplied by reference TRBV14 and TRBJ2-1, is EAGVTQFPSHSVIEKGQTVTLRCDPISGHDNLYWYRRVMGKEIKFLLHFVKESKQDESGMPNNRFLAERTGGTYSTLKVQPAELEDSGVYFCASSQRTGPIYNEQFFGPGTRLTVL.

The table lists this clone with a count of one. This chain uses TRBV5-6 with TRBJ2-1, with TRBD2 matching 10 bases. The CDR3 extends over 16 amino acids. The V gene's germline CDR1 is SGHDT and CDR2 YYEEEE. V was pared by 4 bases and J by 4 bases, with 8 bases of the junction left unmatched. The CDR3 DNA reads TGTGCCAGCAGCCGAATACCTAGCGGGAGTTACAATGAGCAGTTCTTC. Its translation: CASSRIPSGSYNEQFF. Full variable domain (outside the CDR3, taken from reference TRBV5-6 and TRBJ2-1): DAGVTQSPTHLIKTRGQQVTLRCSPKSGHDTVSWYQQALGQGPQFIFQYYEEEERQRGNFPDRFSGHQFPNYSSELNVNALLLGDSALYLCASSRIPSGSYNEQFFGPGTRLTVL.

The table lists this clone with a count of one. The genes are TRBV9 and TRBJ2-1, with 9 bases matching TRBD2. V lost 0 bases and J lost 10; bases outside the gene matches: 2. Germline V gives CDR1 SGDLS, CDR2 YYNGEE. This CDR3 has 13 amino acids. The CDR3 region has the DNA TGTGCCAGCAGCGTAGGGCTAGCGGGGGAGCAGTTCTTC. Translating gives CASSVGLAGEQFF.

There are many counts of this clone. At the DNA level, this CDR3 is encoded by other sequences in the same sample as well. The genes are TRBV25-1 and TRBJ2-7, with D uncertain. This CDR3 contains 12 residues. V was pared by 8 bases and J by 2 bases, with 10 bases between. Germline CDR1 and CDR2: MGHDK and SYGVNS. The CDR3 sequence: CASGTGTYEQYF. The CDR3 region has the DNA TGTGCCAGCGGTACTGGAACCTACGAGCAGTACTTC.

Comment on this clone: Additional DNA sequences in this sample encode the identical CDR3. The V and J genes are TRBV7-2 and TRBJ2-1, with TRBD2 matching over 8 bases. V gave up 2 bases and J gave up 4 bases; unmatched junction bases: 4. CDR1 SGHTA and CDR2 FQGNSA come from the germline V gene. CDR3 length: 15 amino acids. The CDR3 bases are TGTGCCAGCAGCTTACGTACTAGCGGATACAATGAGCAGTTCTTC. The encoded protein is CASSLRTSGYNEQFF.

A single count supports this clone. The chain combines TRBV2 with TRBJ2-1; 12 bases agree with TRBD2. J was trimmed by 7 bases and V by 5 bases; bases with no gene match: 3. Germline values: CDR1 SNHLY, CDR2 FYNNEI. CDR3 length equals 14 residues. The CDR3 DNA is TGTGCCAGCAGTCTAGCGGGAGGGTCGAATGAGCAGTTCTTC. Residues: CASSLAGGSNEQFF.

This clone was counted a single time. The chain recombines TRBV14 with TRBJ2-2; no definite D call. V was shortened by 2 bases and J by 2 bases, with 9 bases between the two germline ends. This CDR3 contains 15 residues. Germline-derived CDR1 and CDR2 are SGHDN and FVKESK. Here the CDR3 DNA reads TGTGCCAGCAGCCAAACTGGCAAAAACACCGGGGAGCTGTTTTTT. This sequence encodes CASSQTGKNTGELFF.

The chain uses TRBV29-1 and TRBJ2-1, with 12 bases lining up with TRBD2. The V and J ends lost 6 bases and 5 bases, in that order; junction bases with no gene match: 8. Germline-derived CDR1 and CDR2 are SQVTM and ANQGSEA. The CDR3 extends over 15 amino acids. The CDR3 DNA reads as TGCAGCGTCACCCTAGCGGGAGGGCCGGACAATGAGCAGTTCTTC. This sequence encodes CSVTLAGGPDNEQFF.

The chain uses TRBV15 and TRBJ2-4, with TRBD2 matching over 11 bases. The V gene's germline CDR1 is LNHNV and CDR2 YYDKDF (reference sequence). This CDR3 has 18 residues. Unmatched junction bases numbered 12, after V lost 2 bases and J lost 6 bases. The CDR3 DNA sequence: TGTGCCACCAGCAGACTCGTCGGGACTAGCGGCAAACGAAACATTCAGTACTTC. Its translation is CATSRLVGTSGKRNIQYF.

The chain couples TRBV13 to TRBJ1-2; TRBD1 matches at 8 bases. The CDR3 is 14 residues long. J lost 10 bases, V lost 3 bases, and 10 bases had no gene match. Germline-derived CDR1 and CDR2 are PRHDT and FYEKMQ (reference sequence). The CDR3 region has the DNA TGTGCCAGCAGCTTCTATGGTACAGGGGGTATCTACACCTTC. Residues: CASSFYGTGGIYTF.

Only a few counts were recorded for this clone. The genes are TRBV2 and TRBJ2-1; 10 bases match TRBD2. Trimming took 3 bases from V and 15 from J; bases not matched to a gene: 8. Germline-derived CDR1 and CDR2 are SNHLY and FYNNEI. The CDR3 runs 13 residues. CDR3 residues: CASSEVLAGNLFF. CDR3 DNA: TGTGCCAGCAGTGAGGTACTAGCGGGAAACCTGTTCTTC. Supplemented by reference TRBV2 and TRBJ2-1, the full variable domain reads EPEVTQTPSHQVTQMGQEVILRCVPISNHLYFYWYRQILGQKVEFLVSFYNNEISEKSEIFDDQFSVERPDGSNFTLKIRSTKLEDSAMYFCASSEVLAGNLFFGPGTRLTVL.

The CDR3 sequence: CASSQDWTGASYEQYF. DNA of the CDR3: TGTGCCAGCAGCCAAGATTGGACAGGGGCTTCCTACGAGCAGTACTTC. The chain has TRBV14 and TRBJ2-7; 9 nucleotides line up with TRBD1. The CDR3 covers 16 residues. Germline CDR1 reads SGHDN; CDR2 reads FVKESK. With V trimmed by 0 bases and J by 1 base, 4 bases remained unmatched.

The V gene is TRBV29-1, the J gene TRBJ2-1; 12 nucleotides line up with TRBD2. J lost 10 bases, V lost 6 bases, and 10 bases had no gene match. The CDR3 runs to 14 residues. Germline V lookup: CDR1 SQVTM, CDR2 ANQGSEA. The CDR3 DNA reads as TGCAGCGTGAGACTAGCGGGAGCACGTAGAGAGCAGTTCTTC. Residues: CSVRLAGARREQFF.

This clone was detected a few times. V gene TRBV7-2 combines with J gene TRBJ2-6, with no clear D. The V end was cut by 3 bases, the J end by 4 bases, with 16 bases between. This CDR3 is built from 17 residues. The germline V gene encodes CDR1 SGHTA and CDR2 FQGNSA. Here the CDR3 reads CASSLPRRARGANVLTF. CDR3 bases: TGTGCCAGCAGCTTGCCACGACGGGCTCGCGGGGCCAACGTCCTGACTTTC.

Remarks on this clone: A far larger clone is just one base off, so this is likely a read error. The same CDR3 also results from other DNA sequences found in this sample. This sequence joins TRBV5-1 and TRBJ1-1, with D tentatively TRBD1 (6 bases). This CDR3 is 15 amino acids long. Germline assignment: CDR1 SGHRS and CDR2 YFSETQ. The CDR3 DNA sequence: TGCGCCAGCAGCTTGGCGTTAGAGCGGGACACTGAAGCCTTCTTT. Its protein product is CASSLALERDTEAFF.

V is TRBV28 and J is TRBJ2-7, with D perhaps matching TRBD1 or TRBD2 (6 bases each). V gave up 4 bases and J gave up 7 bases, with 26 bases separating them. CDR1 MDHEN and CDR2 SYDVKM come from the germline V gene. The CDR3 is 17 amino acids. The chain's CDR3 is CASSSISPSPGAGEQYF. In DNA form, the CDR3 reads TGTGCCAGCAGTTCGATATCCCCCAGCCCGGGGGCGGGGGAGCAGTACTTC.